Listed below are T cell receptor beta chains from one sample, sequenced in a study of cytomegalovirus exposure and HLA in healthy donors. Libraries were prepared by immunoSEQ multiplex PCR; TCRdb keeps only in-frame clonotypes and omits some of them. The data hold about 56,000 clones, with just over 90% observed a single time. The sample consisted of PBMCs. The origin of the receptors is a man aged 18-30 years in good health and CMV-seronegative. Both conserved end residues are part of each CDR3. Each record gives: V gene, D gene, clone size, J gene, CDR3 protein, CDR3 DNA. D genes are given only for firm matches. Some rows have no size entry. The others give once, few or many, or a class for an expanded clone.

V gene: TRBV25-1; D gene: TRBD1; clone size: once; J gene: TRBJ1-1; CDR3 protein: CASSPGQALEAFF; CDR3 DNA: TGTGCCAGCAGCCCCGGACAGGCTCTTGAAGCTTTCTTT
V gene: TRBV9; D gene: .; clone size: .; J gene: TRBJ1-2; CDR3 protein: CASSRGSGTNYGYTF; CDR3 DNA: TGTGCCAGCAGCCGAGGTAGTGGGACAAACTATGGCTACACCTTC
V gene: TRBV29-1; D gene: TRBD1; clone size: .; J gene: TRBJ2-3; CDR3 protein: CSVTGEGDTQYF; CDR3 DNA: TGCAGCGTCACAGGGGAAGGAGATACGCAGTATTTT
V gene: TRBV6-5; D gene: .; clone size: .; J gene: TRBJ2-7; CDR3 protein: CASSYPQGFSYEQYF; CDR3 DNA: TGTGCCAGCAGTTACCCCCAGGGGTTCTCCTACGAGCAGTACTTC
V gene: TRBV11-3; D gene: TRBD2; clone size: .; J gene: TRBJ2-1; CDR3 protein: CASSLAGGPNNEQFF; CDR3 DNA: TGTGCCAGCAGCTTAGCGGGAGGGCCCAACAATGAGCAGTTCTTC
V gene: TRBV5-1; D gene: .; clone size: .; J gene: TRBJ2-7; CDR3 protein: CASSSGQPTPYEQYF; CDR3 DNA: TGCGCCAGCAGCTCTGGACAACCGACCCCCTACGAGCAGTACTTC
V gene: TRBV7-2; D gene: TRBD1; clone size: .; J gene: TRBJ1-5; CDR3 protein: CASSLVGQGINQPQHF; CDR3 DNA: TGTGCCAGCAGCTTAGTGGGACAGGGTATCAATCAGCCCCAGCATTTT
V gene: TRBV4-1; D gene: .; clone size: .; J gene: TRBJ2-5; CDR3 protein: CASSQDGAGEETQYF; CDR3 DNA: TGCGCCAGCAGCCAAGATGGGGCAGGGGAAGAGACCCAGTACTTC
V gene: TRBV11-1; D gene: .; clone size: once; J gene: TRBJ1-1; CDR3 protein: CASSLASEQGLNTEAFF; CDR3 DNA: TGTGCCAGCAGCTTAGCTTCGGAACAGGGATTGAACACTGAAGCTTTCTTT
V gene: TRBV19; D gene: .; clone size: .; J gene: TRBJ1-1; CDR3 protein: CASLPRRNTEAFF; CDR3 DNA: TGTGCCAGCCTACCCAGGCGCAACACTGAAGCTTTCTTT
V gene: TRBV10-2; D gene: .; clone size: few; J gene: TRBJ2-7; CDR3 protein: CASSVSTASGEQYF; CDR3 DNA: TGCGCCAGCAGTGTTAGCACAGCCTCCGGGGAACAGTACTTC